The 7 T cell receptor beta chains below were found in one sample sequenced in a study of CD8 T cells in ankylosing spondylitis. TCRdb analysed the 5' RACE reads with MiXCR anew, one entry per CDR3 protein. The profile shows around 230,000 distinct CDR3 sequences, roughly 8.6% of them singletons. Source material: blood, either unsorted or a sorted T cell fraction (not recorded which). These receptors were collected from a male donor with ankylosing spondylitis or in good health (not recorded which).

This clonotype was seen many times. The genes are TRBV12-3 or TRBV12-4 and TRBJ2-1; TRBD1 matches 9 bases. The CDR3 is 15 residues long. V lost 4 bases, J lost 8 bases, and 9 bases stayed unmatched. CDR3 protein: CASSSPRDRVDEQFF. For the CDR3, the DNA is TGTGCCAGCAGTTCGCCACGGGACAGGGTGGATGAGCAGTTCTTC.

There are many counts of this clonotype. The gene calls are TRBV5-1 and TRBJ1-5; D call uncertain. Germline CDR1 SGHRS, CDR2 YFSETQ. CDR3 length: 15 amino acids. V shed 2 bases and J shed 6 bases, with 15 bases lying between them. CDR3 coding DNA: TGCGCCAGCAGCTTTCCGGGAAAAAAGCCTCAGCCCCAGCATTTT. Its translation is CASSFPGKKPQPQHF.

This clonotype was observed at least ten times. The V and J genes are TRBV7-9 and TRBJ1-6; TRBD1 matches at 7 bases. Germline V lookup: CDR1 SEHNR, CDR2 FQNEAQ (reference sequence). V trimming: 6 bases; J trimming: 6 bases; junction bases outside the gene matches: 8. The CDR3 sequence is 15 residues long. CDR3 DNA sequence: TGTGCCAGCAGTTATTATGACAGGGTTAATTCACCCCTCCACTTT. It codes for CASSYYDRVNSPLHF.

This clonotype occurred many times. The CDR3 nucleotides are TGTGCCAGCAGGCAGGGCCCCTATAATTCACCCCTCCACTTT. It yields the protein CASRQGPYNSPLHF. V usage is TRBV12-3 or TRBV12-4 and J usage is TRBJ1-6, with D possibly matching TRBD1 (5 bases). Trimming removed 6 bases from V and 2 bases from J, with 8 bases in between. The CDR3 extends over 14 amino acids.

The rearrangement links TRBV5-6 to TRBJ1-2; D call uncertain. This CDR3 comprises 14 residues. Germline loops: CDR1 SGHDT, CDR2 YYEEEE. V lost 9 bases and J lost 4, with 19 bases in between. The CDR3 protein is CAMGPGLGCYGYTF. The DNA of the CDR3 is TGTGCCATGGGCCCCGGGCTCGGCTGCTATGGCTACACCTTC.

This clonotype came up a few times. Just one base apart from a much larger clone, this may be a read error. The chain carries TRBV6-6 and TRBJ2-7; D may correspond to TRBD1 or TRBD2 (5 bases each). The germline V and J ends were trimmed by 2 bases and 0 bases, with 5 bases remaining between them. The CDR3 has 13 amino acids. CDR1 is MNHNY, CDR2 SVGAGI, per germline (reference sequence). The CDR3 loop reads CASSYGGSYEQYF. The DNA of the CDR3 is TGTGCCAGCAGTTACGGGGGCTCCTACGAGCAGTACTTC.

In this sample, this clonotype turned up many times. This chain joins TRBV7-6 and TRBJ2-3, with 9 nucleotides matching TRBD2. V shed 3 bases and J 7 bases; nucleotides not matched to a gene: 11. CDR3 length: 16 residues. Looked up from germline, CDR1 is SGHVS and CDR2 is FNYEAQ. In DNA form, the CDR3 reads TGTGCCAGCAGCTTGGAATCAGCGGGGGGATCTTATACGCAGTATTTT. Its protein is CASSLESAGGSYTQYF.